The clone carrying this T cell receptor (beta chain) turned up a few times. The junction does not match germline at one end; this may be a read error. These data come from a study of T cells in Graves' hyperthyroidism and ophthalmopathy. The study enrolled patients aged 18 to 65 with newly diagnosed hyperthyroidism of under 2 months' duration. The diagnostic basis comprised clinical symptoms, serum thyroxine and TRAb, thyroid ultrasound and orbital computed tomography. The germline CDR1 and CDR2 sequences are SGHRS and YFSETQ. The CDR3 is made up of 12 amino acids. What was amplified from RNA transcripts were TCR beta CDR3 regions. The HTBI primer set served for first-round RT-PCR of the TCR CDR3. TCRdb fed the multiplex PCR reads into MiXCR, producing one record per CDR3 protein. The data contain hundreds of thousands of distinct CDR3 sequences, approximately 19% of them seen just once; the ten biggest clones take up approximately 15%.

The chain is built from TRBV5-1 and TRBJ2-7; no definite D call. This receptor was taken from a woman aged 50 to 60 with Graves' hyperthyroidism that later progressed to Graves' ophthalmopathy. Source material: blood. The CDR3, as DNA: TGTGCCAGCAGCTTAGGCAGCCACGAGCAGTACTTC. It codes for CASSLGSHEQYF.